These 7 T cell receptor beta chains came from one sample sequenced in a study of regulatory T cells in long-lasting Graves disease. According to the study, TCR beta libraries were built with iRepertoire HTBI primers and CDR3-region Arm-PCR. Via MiXCR, TCRdb re-called the multiplex PCR reads, giving one row per CDR3 protein. Here the sample spans around 420,000 distinct CDR3 sequences, around 15% being singletons. Time point specified: newly diagnosed GD, antithyroid drugs for less than 3 months. RNA from PBMCs was the source of the TCR library. The material sequenced was peripheral blood mononuclear cells (PBMCs), taken at new diagnosis, from a patient treated with antithyroid drugs. Receptor source: a female donor with Graves disease.

This clonotype has a count of ten or more. CDR3: CASSLERGGEDTQYF. CDR3 sequence (DNA): TGTGCCAGCAGCTTAGAGCGGGGGGGCGAAGATACGCAGTATTTT. The chain is built from TRBV7-2 and TRBJ2-3, with TRBD2 matching over 10 bases. V trimming: 1 base; J trimming: 5 bases; junction bases outside the gene matches: 3. This CDR3 is built from 15 residues. The V gene's germline CDR1 is SGHTA and CDR2 FQGNSA.

The rearrangement links TRBV10-3 to TRBJ2-3; D possibly matches TRBD1 or TRBD2 (6 bases each). Germline CDR1 and CDR2: ENHRY and SYGVKD. The CDR3 is 14 residues long. The V end was cut by 7 bases, the J end by 3 bases, with 14 bases between. The CDR3 bases are TGTGCCATCACCCCCGGGGGCACAACAGATACGCAGTATTTT. Its protein is CAITPGGTTDTQYF.

This clonotype was counted at least ten times. The chain employs TRBV28 and TRBJ1-2, with a weak D call TRBD1 (6 bases). V was cut by 5 bases and J by 4 bases, with 17 bases left in between. The CDR3 totals 15 residues. Germline CDR1 is MDHEN and CDR2 is SYDVKM. CDR3 sequence (DNA): TGTGCCAGCAGTACAGAGCCCCAGGGGTCCTATGGCTACACCTTC. This gives the protein CASSTEPQGSYGYTF.

This clonotype was seen many times. The V call is TRBV30, the J call TRBJ2-3; 7 nucleotides match TRBD1. This CDR3 is built from 16 residues. V gave up 0 bases and J gave up 1 base; unmatched junction bases: 7. The germline V gene has CDR1 GTSNPN and CDR2 SVGIG (reference sequence). This chain's CDR3 is CAWSVIGGLRTDTQYF. CDR3 in DNA: TGTGCCTGGAGTGTAATAGGGGGCTTGCGCACAGATACGCAGTATTTT. The variable domain in full, with the rest retrieved from reference TRBV30 and TRBJ2-3, is SQTIHQWPATLVQPVGSPLSLECTVEGTSNPNLYWYRQAAGRGLQLLFYSVGIGQISSEVPQNLSASRPQDRQFILSSKKLLLSDSGFYLCAWSVIGGLRTDTQYFGPGTRLTVL.

At least ten counts were recorded for this clonotype. The chain has TRBV11-2 and TRBJ2-3; D may be TRBD1 (7 bases). Germline V gives CDR1 SGHAT, CDR2 FQNNGV. This CDR3 is built from 16 residues. Trimming shortened V by 1 base and J by 3 bases, and 14 bases separated the two germline ends. The CDR3 region is CASSLVGGGTTDTQYF. CDR3 nucleotide sequence: TGTGCCAGCAGCTTAGTTGGAGGGGGCACGACAGATACGCAGTATTTT.

This clonotype was detected many times. One junction end does not reproduce the germline sequence, and a read error may be involved. This chain joins TRBV7-8 and TRBJ2-5; D not certain. The CDR3 has 11 residues. Per the germline V gene, CDR1 is SGHVS and CDR2 is FQNEAQ. In DNA, the CDR3 is TGCGCCAGCAGCGTGGAGGAGACCCAGTACTTC. Translating it yields CASSVEETQYF.

The V and J genes are TRBV11-2 and TRBJ1-1, with a possible D match to TRBD1 (5 bases). Germline V CDR1 and CDR2: SGHAT, FQNNGV. CDR3 length: 15 amino acids. V was pared by 0 bases and J by 4 bases, with 12 bases between. CDR3 nucleotides: TGTGCCAGCAGCTTAGAAGCAGGGAGGGTCACTGAAGCTTTCTTT. Its translation: CASSLEAGRVTEAFF.